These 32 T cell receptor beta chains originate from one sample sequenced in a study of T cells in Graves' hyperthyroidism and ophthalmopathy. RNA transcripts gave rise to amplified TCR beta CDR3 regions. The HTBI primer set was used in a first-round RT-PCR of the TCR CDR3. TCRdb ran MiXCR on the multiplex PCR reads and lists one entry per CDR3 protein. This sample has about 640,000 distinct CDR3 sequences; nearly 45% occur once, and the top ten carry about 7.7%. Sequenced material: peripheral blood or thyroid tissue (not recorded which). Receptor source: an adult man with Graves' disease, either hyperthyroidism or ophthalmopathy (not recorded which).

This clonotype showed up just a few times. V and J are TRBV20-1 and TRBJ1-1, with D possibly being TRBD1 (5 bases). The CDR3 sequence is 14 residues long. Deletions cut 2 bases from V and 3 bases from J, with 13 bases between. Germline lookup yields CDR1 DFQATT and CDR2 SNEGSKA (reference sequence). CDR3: CSARYGGRYTEAFF. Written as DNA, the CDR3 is TGCAGTGCTAGATACGGGGGACGGTACACTGAAGCTTTCTTT.

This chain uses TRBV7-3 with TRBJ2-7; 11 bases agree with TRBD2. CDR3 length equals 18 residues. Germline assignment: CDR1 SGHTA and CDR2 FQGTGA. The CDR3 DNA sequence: TGTGCTAGACCCGCCGGGACTAGCGGCCAATGGAGCTCCTACGAGCAGTACTTC. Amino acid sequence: CARPAGTSGQWSSYEQYF. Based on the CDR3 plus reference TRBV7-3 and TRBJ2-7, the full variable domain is GAGVSQTPSNKVTEKGKYVELRCDPISGHTALYWYRQSLGQGPEFLIYFQGTGAADDSGLPNDRFFAVRPEGSVSTLKIQRTERGDSAVYLCARPAGTSGQWSSYEQYFGPGTRLTVT.

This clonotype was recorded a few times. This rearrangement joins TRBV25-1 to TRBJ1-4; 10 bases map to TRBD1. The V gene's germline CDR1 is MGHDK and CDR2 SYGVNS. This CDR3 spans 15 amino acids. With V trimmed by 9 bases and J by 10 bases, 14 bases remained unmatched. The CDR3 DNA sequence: TGTGCCAGTAGCCTGGTCGGACAGGGGGGAGGAAAACTGTTTTTT. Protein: CASSLVGQGGGKLFF. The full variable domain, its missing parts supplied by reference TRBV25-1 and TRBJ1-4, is EADIYQTPRYLVIGTGKKITLECSQTMGHDKMYWYQQDPGMELHLIHYSYGVNSTEKGDLSSESTVSRIRTEHFPLTLESARPSHTSQYLCASSLVGQGGGKLFFGSGTQLSVL.

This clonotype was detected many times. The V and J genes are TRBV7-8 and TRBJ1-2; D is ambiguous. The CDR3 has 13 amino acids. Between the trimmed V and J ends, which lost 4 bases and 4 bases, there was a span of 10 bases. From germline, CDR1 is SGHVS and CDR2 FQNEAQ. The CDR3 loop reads CASSSPLFYGYTF. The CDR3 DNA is TGTGCCAGCAGCTCCCCACTATTCTATGGCTACACCTTC.

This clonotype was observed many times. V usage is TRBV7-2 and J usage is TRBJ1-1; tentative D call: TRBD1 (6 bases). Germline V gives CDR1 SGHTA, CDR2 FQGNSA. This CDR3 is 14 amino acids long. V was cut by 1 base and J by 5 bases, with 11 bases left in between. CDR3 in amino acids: CASSLVWRGTEAFF. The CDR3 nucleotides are TGTGCCAGCAGCTTAGTTTGGAGGGGGACTGAAGCTTTCTTT.

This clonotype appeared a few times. As DNA, the CDR3 is TGCAGCGTCGCAAGGGGGGGAAAACCCTACGAGCAGTACTTC. It is translated as CSVARGGKPYEQYF. The rearrangement uses TRBV29-1 and TRBJ2-7; tentative D call: TRBD2 (7 bases). Trimming shortened V by 6 bases and J by 2 bases, and 17 bases separated the two germline ends. This CDR3 contains 14 residues. Germline CDR1 is SQVTM and CDR2 is ANQGSEA.

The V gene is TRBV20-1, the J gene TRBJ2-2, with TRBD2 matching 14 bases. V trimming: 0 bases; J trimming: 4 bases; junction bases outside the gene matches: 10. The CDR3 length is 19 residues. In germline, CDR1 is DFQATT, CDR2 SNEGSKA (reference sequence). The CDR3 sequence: CSARDVTSGRVERTGELFF. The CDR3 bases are TGCAGTGCTAGAGATGTGACTAGCGGGAGGGTGGAGCGCACCGGGGAGCTGTTTTTT.

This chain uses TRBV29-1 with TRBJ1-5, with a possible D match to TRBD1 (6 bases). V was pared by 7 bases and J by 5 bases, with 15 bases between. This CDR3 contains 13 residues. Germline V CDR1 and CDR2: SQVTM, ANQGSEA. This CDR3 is CSAYARGDQPQHF. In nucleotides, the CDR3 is TGCAGCGCCTACGCGAGGGGGGATCAGCCCCAGCATTTT.

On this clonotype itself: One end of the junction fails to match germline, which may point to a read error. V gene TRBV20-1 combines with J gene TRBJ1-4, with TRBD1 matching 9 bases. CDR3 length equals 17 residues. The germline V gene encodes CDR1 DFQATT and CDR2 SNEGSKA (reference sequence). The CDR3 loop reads CSATGTGMSLTNEQLFF. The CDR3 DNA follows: TGCAGTGCAACCGGGACAGGGATGAGTCTAACTAATGAACAACTGTTTTTT.

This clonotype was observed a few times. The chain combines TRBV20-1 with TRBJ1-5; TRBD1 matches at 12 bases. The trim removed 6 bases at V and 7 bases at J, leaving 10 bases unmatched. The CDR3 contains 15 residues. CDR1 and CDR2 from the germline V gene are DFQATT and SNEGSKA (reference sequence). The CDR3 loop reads CSALGQGASRQPQHF. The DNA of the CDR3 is TGCAGTGCCCTGGGACAGGGGGCATCTCGGCAGCCCCAGCATTTT.

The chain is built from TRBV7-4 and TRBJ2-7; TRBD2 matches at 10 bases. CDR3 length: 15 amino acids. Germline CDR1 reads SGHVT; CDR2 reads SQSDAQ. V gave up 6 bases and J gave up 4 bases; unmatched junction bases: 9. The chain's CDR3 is CASSRPLAGPYEQYF. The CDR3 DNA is TGTGCCAGCAGTCGACCACTAGCGGGGCCTTACGAGCAGTACTTC.

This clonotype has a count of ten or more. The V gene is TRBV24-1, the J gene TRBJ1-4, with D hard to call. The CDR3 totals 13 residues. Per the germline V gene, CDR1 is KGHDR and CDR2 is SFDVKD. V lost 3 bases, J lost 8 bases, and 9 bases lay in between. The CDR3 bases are TGTGCCACCAGTGATACGGGAGGCGAAAAACTGTTTTTT. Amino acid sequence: CATSDTGGEKLFF.

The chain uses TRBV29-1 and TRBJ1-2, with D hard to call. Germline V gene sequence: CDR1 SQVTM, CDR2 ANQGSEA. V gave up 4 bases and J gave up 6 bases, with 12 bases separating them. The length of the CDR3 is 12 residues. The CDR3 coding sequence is TGCAGCGTTGCCGACGGAGGCAATGGCTACACCTTC. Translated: CSVADGGNGYTF. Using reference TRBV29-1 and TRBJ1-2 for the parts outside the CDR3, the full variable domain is SAVISQKPSRDICQRGTSLTIQCQVDSQVTMMFWYRQQPGQSLTLIATANQGSEATYESGFVIDKFPISRPNLTFSTLTVSNMSPEDSSIYLCSVADGGNGYTFGSGTRLTVV.

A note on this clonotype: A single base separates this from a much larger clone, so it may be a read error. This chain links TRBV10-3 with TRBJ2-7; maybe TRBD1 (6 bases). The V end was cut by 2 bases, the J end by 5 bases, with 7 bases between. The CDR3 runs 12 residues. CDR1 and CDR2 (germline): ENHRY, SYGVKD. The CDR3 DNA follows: TGTGCCATCAGTGAGACAGGGAACGAGCAGTACTTC. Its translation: CAISETGNEQYF.

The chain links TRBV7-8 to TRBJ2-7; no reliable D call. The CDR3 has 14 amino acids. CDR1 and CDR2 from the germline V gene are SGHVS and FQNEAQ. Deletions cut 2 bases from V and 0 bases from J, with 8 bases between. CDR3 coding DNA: TGTGCCAGCAGCTTACGGACCCCCTCCTACGAGCAGTACTTC. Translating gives CASSLRTPSYEQYF.

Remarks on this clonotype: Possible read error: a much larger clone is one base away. This CDR3 is CASEGGGYTF. In DNA, the CDR3 is TGTGCCAGCGAAGGGGGTGGCTACACCTTC. The chain has TRBV19 and TRBJ1-2; TRBD1 might be the D (6 bases). CDR3 length: 10 residues. CDR1 and CDR2 from the germline V gene are LNHDA and SQIVND (reference sequence). Trimming cost V 9 bases and J 7 bases, with 9 bases left between them.

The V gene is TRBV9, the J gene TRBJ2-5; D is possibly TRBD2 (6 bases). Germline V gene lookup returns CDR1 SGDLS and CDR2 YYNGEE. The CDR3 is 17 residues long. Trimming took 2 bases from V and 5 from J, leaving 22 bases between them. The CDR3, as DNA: TGTGCCAGCAGCGTTAGCCCGACTAGGCTCGAGGGGGAGACCCAGTACTTC. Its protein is CASSVSPTRLEGETQYF.

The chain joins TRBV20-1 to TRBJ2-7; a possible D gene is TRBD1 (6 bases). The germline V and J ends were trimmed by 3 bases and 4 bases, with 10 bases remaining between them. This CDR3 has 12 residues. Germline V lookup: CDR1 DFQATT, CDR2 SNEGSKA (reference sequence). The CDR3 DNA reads TGCAGTGCTAGGCACAGGGCATACGAGCAGTACTTC. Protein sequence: CSARHRAYEQYF.

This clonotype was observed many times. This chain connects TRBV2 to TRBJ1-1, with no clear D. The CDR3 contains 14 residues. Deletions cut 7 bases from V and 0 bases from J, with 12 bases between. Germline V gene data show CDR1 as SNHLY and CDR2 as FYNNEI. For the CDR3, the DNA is TGTGCCAGCACTAAGACGGAAATGAACACTGAAGCTTTCTTT. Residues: CASTKTEMNTEAFF. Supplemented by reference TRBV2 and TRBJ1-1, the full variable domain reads EPEVTQTPSHQVTQMGQEVILRCVPISNHLYFYWYRQILGQKVEFLVSFYNNEISEKSEIFDDQFSVERPDGSNFTLKIRSTKLEDSAMYFCASTKTEMNTEAFFGQGTRLTVV.

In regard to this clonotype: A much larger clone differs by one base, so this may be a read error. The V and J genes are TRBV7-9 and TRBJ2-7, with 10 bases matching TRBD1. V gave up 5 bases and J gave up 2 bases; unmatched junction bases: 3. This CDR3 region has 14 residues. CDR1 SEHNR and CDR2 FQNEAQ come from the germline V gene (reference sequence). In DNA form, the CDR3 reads TGTGCCAGCAGCGCGGGACAGGGGACCTACGAGCAGTACTTC. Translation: CASSAGQGTYEQYF.

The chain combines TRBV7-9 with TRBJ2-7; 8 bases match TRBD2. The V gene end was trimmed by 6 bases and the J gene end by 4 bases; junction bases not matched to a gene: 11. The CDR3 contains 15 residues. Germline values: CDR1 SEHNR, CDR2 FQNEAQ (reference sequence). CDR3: CASRAGSAGGYEQYF. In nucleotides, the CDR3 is TGTGCCAGCAGGGCGGGCTCGGCGGGAGGTTACGAGCAGTACTTC.

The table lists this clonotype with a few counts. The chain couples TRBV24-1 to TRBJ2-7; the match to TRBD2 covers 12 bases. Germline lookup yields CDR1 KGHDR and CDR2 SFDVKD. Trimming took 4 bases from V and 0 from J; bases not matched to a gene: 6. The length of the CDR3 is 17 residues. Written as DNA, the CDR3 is TGTGCCACCAGTGACCACTTGACTAGCGGGAGCTCCTACGAGCAGTACTTC. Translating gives CATSDHLTSGSSYEQYF.

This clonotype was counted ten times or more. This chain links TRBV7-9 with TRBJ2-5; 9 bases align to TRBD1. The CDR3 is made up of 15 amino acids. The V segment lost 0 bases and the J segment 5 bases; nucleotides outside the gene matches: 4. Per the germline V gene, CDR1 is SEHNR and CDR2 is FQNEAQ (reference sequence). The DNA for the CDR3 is TGTGCCAGCAGCTTAGCTACAGGGGGCTGGGAGACCCAGTACTTC. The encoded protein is CASSLATGGWETQYF.

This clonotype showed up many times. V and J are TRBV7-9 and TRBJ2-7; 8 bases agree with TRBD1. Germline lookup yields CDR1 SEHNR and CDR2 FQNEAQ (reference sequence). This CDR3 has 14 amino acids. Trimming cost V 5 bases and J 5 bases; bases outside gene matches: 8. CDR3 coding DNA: TGTGCCAGCAGCACCGGAGACAGGGGCCACGAGCAGTACTTC. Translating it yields CASSTGDRGHEQYF.

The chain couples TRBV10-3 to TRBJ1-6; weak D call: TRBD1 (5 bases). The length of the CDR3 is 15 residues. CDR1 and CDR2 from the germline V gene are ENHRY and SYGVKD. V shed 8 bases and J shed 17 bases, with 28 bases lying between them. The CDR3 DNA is TGTGCCATCGGACAAGTGGCAGGGACGGGTGGTGCCTTCCACTTT. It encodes CAIGQVAGTGGAFHF.

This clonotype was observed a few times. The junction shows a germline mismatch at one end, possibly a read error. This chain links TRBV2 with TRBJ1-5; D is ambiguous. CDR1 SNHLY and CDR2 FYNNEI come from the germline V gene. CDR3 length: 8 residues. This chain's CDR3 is CASSERGF. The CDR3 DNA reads TGTGCCAGCAGTGAACGGGGATTT.

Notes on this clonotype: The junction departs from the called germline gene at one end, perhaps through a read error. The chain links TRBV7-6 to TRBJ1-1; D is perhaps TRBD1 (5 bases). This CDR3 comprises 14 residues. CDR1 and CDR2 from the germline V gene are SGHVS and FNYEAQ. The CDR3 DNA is TGTGCCAGCAGCCTAGCAGGAGGGGATAATGAAGCTTTCTTT. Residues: CASSLAGGDNEAFF.

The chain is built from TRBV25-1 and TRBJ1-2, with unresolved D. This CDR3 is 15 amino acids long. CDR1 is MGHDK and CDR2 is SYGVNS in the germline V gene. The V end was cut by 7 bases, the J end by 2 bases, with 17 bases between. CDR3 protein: CASTRSSTLNYGYTF. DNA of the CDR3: TGTGCCAGCACTCGATCATCAACATTAAACTATGGCTACACCTTC.

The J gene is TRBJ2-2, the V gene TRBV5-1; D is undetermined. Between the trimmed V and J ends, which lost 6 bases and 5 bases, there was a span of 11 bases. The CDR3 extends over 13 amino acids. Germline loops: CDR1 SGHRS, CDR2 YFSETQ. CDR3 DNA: TGCGCCAGCACCAGAGAGGTAACCGGGGAGCTGTTTTTT. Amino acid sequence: CASTREVTGELFF.

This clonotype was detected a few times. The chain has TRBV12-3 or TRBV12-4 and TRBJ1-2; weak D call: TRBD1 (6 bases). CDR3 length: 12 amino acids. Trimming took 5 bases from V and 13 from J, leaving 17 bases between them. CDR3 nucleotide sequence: TGTGCCAGCAGTGAATTGTACAGGGAGGGCACCTTC. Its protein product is CASSELYREGTF.

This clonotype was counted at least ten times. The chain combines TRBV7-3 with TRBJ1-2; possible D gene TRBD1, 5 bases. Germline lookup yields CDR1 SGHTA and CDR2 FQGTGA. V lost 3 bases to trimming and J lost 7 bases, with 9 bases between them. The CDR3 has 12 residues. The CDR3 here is CASSFGTSGYTF. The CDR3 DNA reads TGTGCCAGCAGCTTCGGGACTAGTGGCTACACCTTC. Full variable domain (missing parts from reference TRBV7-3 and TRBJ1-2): GAGVSQTPSNKVTEKGKYVELRCDPISGHTALYWYRQSLGQGPEFLIYFQGTGAADDSGLPNDRFFAVRPEGSVSTLKIQRTERGDSAVYLCASSFGTSGYTFGSGTRLTVV.

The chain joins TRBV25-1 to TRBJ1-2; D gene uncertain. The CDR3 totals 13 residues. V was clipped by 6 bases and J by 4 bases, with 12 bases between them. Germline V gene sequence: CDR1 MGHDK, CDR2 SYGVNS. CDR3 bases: TGTGCCAGCAGGGGGAGGGAGATCTATGGCTACACCTTC. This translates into CASRGREIYGYTF.